The clone carrying this T cell receptor (beta chain) turned up a few times. Its antigen remains unknown. The data were taken from a study of response to subunit inactivated influenza vaccine. TCRdb re-called the RT-PCR reads with MiXCR, one entry per CDR3 protein. The data show about 520,000 distinct CDR3 sequences, about 25% seen once. Study-wide results and caveats: With each seasonal influenza vaccination, the authors suggested, few new T cells are recruited.

Trimming took 2 bases from V and 7 from J; bases not matched to a gene: 8. Per germline, CDR1 MGHRA and CDR2 YSYEKL. The CDR3 totals 15 residues. This TCR was sampled from a man aged 45-65 years who received an inactivated influenza vaccine. Source: CD4+ T cells sorted from PBMCs, taken 4 to 6 days after vaccination. This chain uses TRBV4-1 with TRBJ1-2; 9 nucleotides agree with TRBD1. As DNA, the CDR3 is TGCGCCAGCAGCCAATCCGGACAGGGGTCTGGTGGCTACACCTTC. This sequence encodes CASSQSGQGSGGYTF.